A selection of T cell receptor beta chains follows, all from one sample in a study of shared clonotypes between healthy human individuals. Some clones are missing from TCRdb's copy, which holds only in-frame ones; the method was immunoSEQ multiplex PCR. The sample gives more than 2,000,000 clones, approximately 90% of which show up once; around 0.14% is in the top ten. What was sequenced was naive CD4+ T cells sorted from blood. These receptors were obtained from a man younger than 35 in good health. CDR3s include the opening cysteine and the closing phenylalanine or tryptophan. D genes are given only for firm matches. Expanded clones are given a class, and other clones once, few, many or no size at all.

D gene	clone size	J gene	V gene	CDR3 protein	CDR3 DNA
.	.	TRBJ2-5	TRBV15	CATSSRGETQYF	TGTGCCACCAGCAGCAGAGGGGAGACCCAGTACTTC
.	.	TRBJ2-2	TRBV7-2	CASSLSRALNTGELFF	TGTGCCAGCAGTCTTTCGAGGGCACTGAACACCGGGGAGCTGTTTTTT
TRBD1	.	TRBJ1-6	TRBV10-3	CAISGFGQGSSPLHF	TGTGCCATCAGTGGGTTCGGACAGGGGAGTTCACCCCTCCACTTT
TRBD2	.	TRBJ2-1	TRBV6-1	CASNPWGAGNNEQFF	TGTGCCAGCAACCCGTGGGGAGCGGGAAACAATGAGCAGTTCTTC
TRBD2	.	TRBJ2-7	TRBV10-3	CAITGTSGPYEQYF	TGTGCCATCACCGGGACTAGCGGACCCTACGAGCAGTACTTC
.	.	TRBJ1-1	TRBV7-9	CASSRLKTSENTEAFF	TGTGCCAGCAGCCGATTAAAAACATCGGAGAACACTGAAGCTTTCTTT
.	.	TRBJ2-5	TRBV5-4	CASSLEWGQETQYF	TGTGCCAGCAGCTTGGAGTGGGGCCAAGAGACCCAGTACTTC
.	.	TRBJ2-7	TRBV30	CAWTRGFTYEQYF	TGTGCCTGGACGAGAGGGTTTACGTACGAGCAGTACTTC
TRBD2	.	TRBJ2-5	TRBV5-1	CASSPSGGESILQETQYF	TGCGCCAGCAGCCCTAGCGGGGGAGAATCGATCCTGCAAGAGACCCAGTACTTC
.	.	TRBJ2-5	TRBV30	CAWRGNGETQYF	TGTGCCTGGAGAGGGAATGGGGAGACCCAGTACTTC
.	.	TRBJ2-7	TRBV15	CATRTGTSYEQYF	TGTGCCACCAGAACGGGGACCTCCTACGAGCAGTACTTC
.	.	TRBJ2-1	TRBV9	CASSVGPRKGSSYNEQFF	TGTGCCAGCAGCGTAGGACCCCGTAAAGGGAGTTCTTACAATGAGCAGTTCTTC
.	.	TRBJ1-3	TRBV4-3	CASSQVPIVKGTGNTIYF	TGCGCCAGCAGCCAAGTCCCTATTGTGAAAGGGACTGGAAACACCATATATTTT
.	.	TRBJ1-1	TRBV5-1	CASSLGANTEAFF	TGCGCCAGCAGCTTGGGCGCGAACACTGAAGCTTTCTTT
.	.	TRBJ2-7	TRBV5-6	CASSLLAGTYEQYF	TGTGCCAGCAGCTTGCTCGCGGGTACCTACGAGCAGTACTTC
TRBD1	once	TRBJ2-7	TRBV5-4	CASSSTGGNEQYF	TGTGCCAGCAGCTCAACAGGGGGCAACGAGCAGTACTTC
.	once	TRBJ2-7	TRBV4-1	CASSQEGLGLRYEQYF	TGCGCCAGCAGCCAAGAAGGTCTAGGACTGAGATACGAGCAGTACTTC
.	.	TRBJ2-5	TRBV5-4	CAMGVGQETQYF	TGTGCCATGGGGGTGGGACAAGAGACCCAGTACTTC
.	.	TRBJ1-3	TRBV28	CASTTPMRGAQGNTIYF	TGTGCCAGCACCACCCCCATGAGGGGGGCGCAGGGAAACACCATATATTTT
.	.	TRBJ2-7	TRBV19	CASSIPTGGSYEQYF	TGTGCCAGTAGTATACCGACAGGCGGATCCTACGAGCAGTACTTC
TRBD2	.	TRBJ2-1	TRBV6-4	CASSEGLAGYNEQFF	TGTGCCAGCAGTGAGGGACTAGCAGGCTACAATGAGCAGTTCTTC
.	.	TRBJ2-7	TRBV6-1	CASSNTGSYEQYF	TGTGCCAGCAGTAATACAGGCTCCTACGAGCAGTACTTC
.	.	TRBJ1-6	TRBV10-3	CAISESVPGNSPLHF	TGTGCCATCAGTGAGTCGGTGCCGGGAAATTCACCCCTCCACTTT
.	.	TRBJ2-7	TRBV5-8	CASSFRTVFSYEQYF	TGTGCCAGCAGCTTCCGGACAGTCTTCTCCTACGAGCAGTACTTC
TRBD1	.	TRBJ1-5	TRBV6-5	CASSRDRGNQPQHF	TGTGCCAGCAGCCGAGACAGGGGAAATCAGCCCCAGCATTTT
.	few	TRBJ2-7	TRBV10-3	CAISESHEQYF	TGTGCCATCAGTGAATCCCACGAGCAGTACTTC